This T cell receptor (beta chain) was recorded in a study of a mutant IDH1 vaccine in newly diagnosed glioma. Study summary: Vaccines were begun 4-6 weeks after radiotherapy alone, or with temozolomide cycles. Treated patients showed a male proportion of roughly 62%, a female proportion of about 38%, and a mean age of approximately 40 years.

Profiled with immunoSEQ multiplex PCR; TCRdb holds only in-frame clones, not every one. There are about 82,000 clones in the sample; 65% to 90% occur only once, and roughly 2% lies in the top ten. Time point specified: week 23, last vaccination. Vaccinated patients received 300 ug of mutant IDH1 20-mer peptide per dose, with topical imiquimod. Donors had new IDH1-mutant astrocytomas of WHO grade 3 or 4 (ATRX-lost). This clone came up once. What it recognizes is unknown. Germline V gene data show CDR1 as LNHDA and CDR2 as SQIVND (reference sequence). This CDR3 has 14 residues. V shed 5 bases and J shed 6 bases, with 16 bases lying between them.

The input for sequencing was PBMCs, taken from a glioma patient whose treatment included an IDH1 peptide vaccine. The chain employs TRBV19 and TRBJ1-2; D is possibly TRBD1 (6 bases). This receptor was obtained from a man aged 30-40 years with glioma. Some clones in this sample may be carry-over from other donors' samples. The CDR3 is CASSDTQGRDGYTF. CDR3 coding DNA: TGTGCCAGTAGTGACACACAGGGTAGGGATGGCTACACCTTC.